This TCR beta chain was recorded in a study of early T cells in non-severe SARS-CoV-2 infection. Study in general: It was bulk RNA from unsorted whole blood that was sequenced, and the chains were unpaired. Regarding the study as a whole: Reliance on VDJdb matching favored anti-spike CD8 responses; private and CD4 specificities were missed.

The CDR3 totals 15 residues. Germline CDR1 and CDR2: MRHNA and SNTAGT. The ends lost 5 bases at V and 2 bases at J; junction bases unmatched: 7. This clonotype came up many times. The antigen is undetermined. Individual cDNA molecules received unique molecular identifiers during library preparation. TCRdb reprocessed the 5' RACE reads with MiXCR, giving one entry per CDR3 protein. The data contain some 45,000 distinct CDR3 sequences, about 6% of them singletons. The source was whole blood, collected at baseline. The TCR sequence derives from an adult who was a healthcare worker with PCR-confirmed SARS-CoV-2 infection or an uninfected control (not recorded which). V gene TRBV6-4 combines with J gene TRBJ2-3; 7 positions agree with TRBD1. In DNA, the CDR3 is TGTGCCAGCAGTTCAGGGGACAGCGACACAGATACGCAGTATTTT. Translation: CASSSGDSDTDTQYF.